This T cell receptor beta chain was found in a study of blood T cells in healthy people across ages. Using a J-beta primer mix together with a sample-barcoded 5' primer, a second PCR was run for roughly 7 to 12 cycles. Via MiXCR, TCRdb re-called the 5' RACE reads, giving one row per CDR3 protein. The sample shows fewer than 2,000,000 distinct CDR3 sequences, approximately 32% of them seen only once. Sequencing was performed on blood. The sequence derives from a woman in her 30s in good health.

CDR3 DNA: TGTGCCAGCAGCCCAACAGGGAGTCAGCCCCAGCATTTT. Translation: CASSPTGSQPQHF. J is TRBJ1-5 and V is TRBV6-2 or TRBV6-3; the D gene is possibly TRBD1 (6 bases). This CDR3 region has 13 residues. CDR1 and CDR2 from the germline V gene are MNHEY and SVGEGT. Trimming shortened V by 6 bases and J by 6 bases, and 12 bases separated the two germline ends.